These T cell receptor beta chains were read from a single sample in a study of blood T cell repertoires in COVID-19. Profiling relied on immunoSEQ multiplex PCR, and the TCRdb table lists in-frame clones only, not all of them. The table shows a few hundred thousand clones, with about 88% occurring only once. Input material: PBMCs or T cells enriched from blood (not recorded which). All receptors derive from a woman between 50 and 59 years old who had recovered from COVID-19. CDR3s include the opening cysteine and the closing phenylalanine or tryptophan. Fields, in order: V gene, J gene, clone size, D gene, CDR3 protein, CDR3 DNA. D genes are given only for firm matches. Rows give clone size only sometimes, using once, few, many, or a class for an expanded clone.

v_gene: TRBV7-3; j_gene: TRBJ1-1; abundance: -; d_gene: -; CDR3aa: CASSFNRFTEAFF; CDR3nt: TGTGCCAGCAGCTTTAACAGGTTCACTGAAGCTTTCTTT
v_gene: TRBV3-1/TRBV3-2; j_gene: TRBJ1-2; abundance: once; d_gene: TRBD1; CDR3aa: CASSPTLVGQGRGYTF; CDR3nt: TGTGCCAGCAGCCCCACTCTAGTGGGACAGGGAAGGGGCTACACCTTC
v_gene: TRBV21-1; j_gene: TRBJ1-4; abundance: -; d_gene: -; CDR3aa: CASSKRVKDSPRNEKLFF; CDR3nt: TGTGCCAGCAGCAAACGCGTCAAGGACAGCCCGAGGAATGAAAAACTGTTTTTT
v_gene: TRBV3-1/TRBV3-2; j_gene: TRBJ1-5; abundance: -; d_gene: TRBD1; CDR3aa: CASSPGQGPGQPQHF; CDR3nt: TGTGCCAGCAGCCCGGGACAGGGGCCGGGTCAGCCCCAGCATTTT
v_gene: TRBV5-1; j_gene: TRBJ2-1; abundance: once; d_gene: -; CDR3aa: CASSQTRNNEQFF; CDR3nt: TGCGCCAGCAGTCAGACTCGAAACAATGAGCAGTTCTTC
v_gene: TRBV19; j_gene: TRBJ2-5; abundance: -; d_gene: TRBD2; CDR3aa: CASSSLAGVGETQYF; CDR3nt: TGTGCCAGTAGTAGCCTAGCGGGAGTTGGTGAGACCCAGTACTTC
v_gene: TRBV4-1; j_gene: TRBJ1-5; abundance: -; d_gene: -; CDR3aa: CASSQVAGAVGQPQHF; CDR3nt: TGCGCCAGCAGCCAAGTCGCAGGGGCAGTTGGGCAGCCCCAGCATTTT
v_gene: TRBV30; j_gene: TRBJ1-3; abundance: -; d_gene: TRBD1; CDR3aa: CAWSVGTAGNTIYF; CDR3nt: TGTGCCTGGAGTGTAGGGACAGCCGGAAACACCATATATTTT
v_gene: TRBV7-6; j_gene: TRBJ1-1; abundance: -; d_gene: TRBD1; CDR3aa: CASSLGTGTGSSEAFF; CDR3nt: TGTGCCAGCAGCTTGGGCACCGGGACAGGGTCTTCTGAAGCTTTCTTT
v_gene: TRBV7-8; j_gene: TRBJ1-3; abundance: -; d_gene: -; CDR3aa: CASRDTGNTIYF; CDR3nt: TGTGCCAGCAGAGACACAGGAAACACCATATATTTT
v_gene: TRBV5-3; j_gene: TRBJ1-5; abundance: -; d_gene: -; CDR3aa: CARSSLQAQHF; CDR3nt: TGTGCCAGAAGCTCCCTCCAGGCCCAGCATTTT
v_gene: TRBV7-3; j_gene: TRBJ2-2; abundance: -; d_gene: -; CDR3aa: CASKGEQGNSGGELFF; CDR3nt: TGTGCCAGCAAGGGGGAGCAGGGTAATTCAGGCGGGGAGCTGTTTTTT
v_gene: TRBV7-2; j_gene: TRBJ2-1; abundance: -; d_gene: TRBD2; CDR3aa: CAGGSSYNEQFF; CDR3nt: TGTGCCGGCGGGAGCTCCTACAATGAGCAGTTCTTC
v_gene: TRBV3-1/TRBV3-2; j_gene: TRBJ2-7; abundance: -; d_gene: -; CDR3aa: CASSQGFREGYEQYF; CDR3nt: TGTGCCAGCAGCCAAGGCTTCAGGGAAGGCTACGAGCAGTACTTC
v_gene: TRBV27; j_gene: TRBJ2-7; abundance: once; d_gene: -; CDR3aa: CASGLSGEQYF; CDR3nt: TGTGCCAGCGGGCTTAGTGGCGAGCAGTACTTC
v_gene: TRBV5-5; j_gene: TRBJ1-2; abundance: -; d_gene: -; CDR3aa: CASSLASPAPDSFYGYTF; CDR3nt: TGTGCCAGCAGCTTGGCCTCTCCGGCACCGGACTCCTTCTATGGCTACACCTTC
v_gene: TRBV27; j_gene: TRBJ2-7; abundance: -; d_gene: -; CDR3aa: CASSFTRIGGEQYF; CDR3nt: TGTGCCAGCAGTTTCACCAGAATCGGGGGCGAGCAGTACTTC
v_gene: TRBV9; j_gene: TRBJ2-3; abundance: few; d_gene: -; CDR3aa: CASGFGGIMDTQYF; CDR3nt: TGTGCCAGCGGGTTCGGCGGGATCATGGATACGCAGTATTTT
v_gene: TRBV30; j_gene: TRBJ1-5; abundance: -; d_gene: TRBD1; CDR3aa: CAWTGGSNQPQHF; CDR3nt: TGTGCCTGGACAGGGGGTAGCAATCAGCCCCAGCATTTT
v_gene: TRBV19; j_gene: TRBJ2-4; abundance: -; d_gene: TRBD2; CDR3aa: CASSGSGRGNIQYF; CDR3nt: TGTGCCAGTAGTGGGAGCGGGAGGGGAAACATTCAGTACTTC
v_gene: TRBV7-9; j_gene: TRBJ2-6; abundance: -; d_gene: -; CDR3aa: CASSRQATTRGANVLTF; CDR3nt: TGTGCCAGCAGCCGACAGGCTACCACAAGGGGGGCCAACGTCCTGACTTTC